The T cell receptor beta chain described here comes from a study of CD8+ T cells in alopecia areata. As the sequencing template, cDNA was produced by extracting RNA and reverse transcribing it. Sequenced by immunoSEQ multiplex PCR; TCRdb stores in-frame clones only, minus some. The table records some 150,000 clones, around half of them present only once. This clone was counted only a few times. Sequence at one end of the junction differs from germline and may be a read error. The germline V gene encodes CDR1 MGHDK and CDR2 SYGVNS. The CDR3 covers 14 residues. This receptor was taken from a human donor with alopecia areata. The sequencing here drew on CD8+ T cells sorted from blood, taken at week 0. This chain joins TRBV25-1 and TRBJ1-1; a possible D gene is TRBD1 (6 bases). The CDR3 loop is CASSDRGGNSEAFF. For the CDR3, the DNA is TGTGCCAGCAGTGACAGGGGTGGGAACAGTGAAGCTTTCTTT. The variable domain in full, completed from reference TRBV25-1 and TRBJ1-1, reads EADIYQTPRYLVIGTGKKITLECSQTMGHDKMYWYQQDPGMELHLIHYSYGVNSTEKGDLSSESTVSRIRTEHFPLTLESARPSHTSQYLCASSDRGGNSEAFFGQGTRLTVV.